Below, 18 T cell receptor beta chains from the same sample are listed, as sequenced in a study of post-analysis software for immune sequencing data. The antigens for these receptors are not known. Points from the study as a whole: The study found TRBV5-6, TRBV5-1 and TRBV20-1 among about five TRBV segments more frequent in patients than controls.

Unique molecular identifiers featured in each of the TCR beta cDNA libraries. TCRdb recomputed calls from the PCR reads with MiXCR, one row per CDR3 protein. This table holds roughly 730,000 distinct CDR3 sequences, roughly 30% found once. The sample comprised blood. All receptors derive from a girl aged 5-17 years with multiple sclerosis.

This clonotype has a handful of counts. The chain joins TRBV4-1 to TRBJ1-6; unclear D gene. V dropped 0 bases and J dropped 5 bases, with 2 bases sitting between them. Germline loops: CDR1 MGHRA, CDR2 YSYEKL. The CDR3 runs 13 residues. CDR3 in amino acids: CASSQDNNSPLHF. The CDR3 coding sequence is TGCGCCAGCAGCCAAGATAATAATTCACCCCTCCACTTT.

This chain connects TRBV19 to TRBJ1-6, with TRBD1 identical over 10 bases. V trimming: 6 bases; J trimming: 10 bases; junction bases outside the gene matches: 9. The CDR3 extends over 15 amino acids. Germline-derived CDR1 and CDR2 are LNHDA and SQIVND (reference sequence). CDR3 region: CASRPPGTGASPLHF. In DNA form, the CDR3 reads TGTGCCAGTAGGCCCCCCGGGACAGGGGCCTCACCCCTCCACTTT.

This clonotype was recorded a few times. The chain has TRBV7-2 and TRBJ2-1; 10 bases align to TRBD2. The germline V gene encodes CDR1 SGHTA and CDR2 FQGNSA. With V trimmed by 4 bases and J by 7 bases, 10 bases remained unmatched. The CDR3 sequence is 16 residues long. In nucleotides, the CDR3 is TGTGCCAGCAGCTCCCTAGCGGGGGTCCCGCAGAATGAGCAGTTCTTC. This gives the protein CASSSLAGVPQNEQFF.

The chain combines TRBV10-3 with TRBJ2-5; TRBD2 aligns across 7 bases. Germline CDR1 and CDR2: ENHRY and SYGVKD. The CDR3 is 14 residues long. With 4 bases clipped from V and 1 base from J, the junction kept 3 bases outside the gene matches. The DNA of the CDR3 is TGTGCCATCAGTGCTGGGAGGGTCCAAGAGACCCAGTACTTC. It yields the protein CAISAGRVQETQYF.

The CDR3 sequence: CASRASGGYTDTQYF. CDR3 DNA sequence: TGTGCCAGCAGGGCTAGCGGGGGGTATACAGATACGCAGTATTTT. The chain has TRBV7-2 and TRBJ2-3; 11 nucleotides line up with TRBD2. V was pared by 6 bases and J by 3 bases, with 5 bases of the junction left unmatched. Germline CDR1 SGHTA, CDR2 FQGNSA. The CDR3 has 15 amino acids.

This clonotype was recorded a few times. This chain joins TRBV12-3 or TRBV12-4 and TRBJ2-7; 7 bases match TRBD1. The CDR3 covers 15 residues. The junction had 10 bases not matched to a gene; V was cut back by 5 bases and J by 3 bases. CDR3 DNA: TGTGCCAGCAGTACCACAGGGGCTCCATTCTACGAGCAGTACTTC. It yields the protein CASSTTGAPFYEQYF.

This clonotype was recorded once. The chain couples TRBV7-9 to TRBJ2-2; 7 bases agree with TRBD1. Germline V gives CDR1 SEHNR, CDR2 FQNEAQ (reference sequence). The V and J ends lost 6 bases and 3 bases, in that order; junction bases with no gene match: 10. This CDR3 has 16 residues. The CDR3 coding sequence is TGTGCCAGCAGTGTTAACAGGGGCTCGGACACCGGGGAGCTGTTTTTT. Translation: CASSVNRGSDTGELFF. Full variable domain (remainder filled in from reference TRBV7-9 and TRBJ2-2): DTGVSQNPRHKITKRGQNVTFRCDPISEHNRLYWYRQTLGQGPEFLTYFQNEAQLEKSRLLSDRFSAERPKGSFSTLEIQRTEQGDSAMYLCASSVNRGSDTGELFFGEGSRLTVL.

This clonotype showed up just a few times. CDR3 nucleotide sequence: TGCAGCGTTGAAGAAGGTCCTAAGGCGAGTGGCTACACCTTC. This encodes CSVEEGPKASGYTF. The rearrangement uses TRBV29-1 and TRBJ1-2; D unclear. The CDR3 has 14 residues. Per the germline V gene, CDR1 is SQVTM and CDR2 is ANQGSEA. Trimming removed 0 bases at V and 7 bases at J, with 15 bases between.

This clonotype was found a few times. A much larger clone differs by one base, so this may be a read error. As DNA, the CDR3 is TGTGCCAGCAGGGATACGCAGTATTTT. Protein sequence: CASRDTQYF. The genes are TRBV13 and TRBJ2-3; D is ambiguous. The germline gives CDR1 PRHDT, CDR2 FYEKMQ (reference sequence). The CDR3 runs to 9 residues. V lost 6 bases and J 6 bases, leaving 1 base between the germline ends.

The sample holds one count of this clonotype. The chain is built from TRBV5-1 and TRBJ2-5; maybe TRBD1 (6 bases). V was clipped by 6 bases and J by 0 bases, with 12 bases between them. This CDR3 comprises 14 residues. CDR1 is SGHRS and CDR2 is YFSETQ in the germline V gene. The CDR3 sequence: CASNTGQDQETQYF. CDR3 coding DNA: TGCGCCAGCAACACGGGACAAGACCAAGAGACCCAGTACTTC.

This clonotype was seen a handful of times. The chain recombines TRBV12-3 or TRBV12-4 with TRBJ2-4; D perhaps matches TRBD2 (5 bases). With 7 bases removed from V and 10 bases from J, the gap between germline ends came to 11 bases. CDR3 length: 11 amino acids. For the CDR3, the DNA is TGTGCCAGCACCCCGGGGTTTATTCAGTACTTC. It translates to CASTPGFIQYF.

This clonotype has a handful of counts. The DNA of the CDR3 is TGCAGTGCTAGAGATCTTTTCGCAGTTCGAATACAAGAGACCCAGTACTTC. It specifies CSARDLFAVRIQETQYF. The chain uses TRBV20-1 and TRBJ2-5; no firm D call. From germline, CDR1 is DFQATT and CDR2 SNEGSKA (reference sequence). This CDR3 is 17 amino acids long. V lost 0 bases and J lost 2, with 19 bases in between.

The chain has TRBV29-1 and TRBJ2-5; 9 nucleotides agree with TRBD1. V lost 6 bases, J lost 5 bases, and 7 bases stayed unmatched. There are 13 residues in the CDR3. In germline, CDR1 is SQVTM, CDR2 ANQGSEA. CDR3 protein: CSVGQGTLETQYF. The CDR3, as DNA: TGCAGCGTGGGACAGGGTACGCTCGAGACCCAGTACTTC.

V is TRBV6-6 and J is TRBJ2-7, with TRBD1 identical over 9 bases. With V trimmed by 2 bases and J by 3 bases, 5 bases remained unmatched. The CDR3 sequence is 15 residues long. Germline CDR1 MNHNY, CDR2 SVGAGI (reference sequence). The DNA of the CDR3 is TGTGCCAGCAGTTACCCGGGACAGGGCTTCTACGAGCAGTACTTC. Its protein is CASSYPGQGFYEQYF.

This clonotype has only a few counts. J is TRBJ1-2 and V is TRBV6-2 or TRBV6-3; 8 bases map to TRBD1. The CDR3 runs 14 residues. Germline-derived CDR1 and CDR2 are MNHEY and SVGEGT. J gave up 3 bases and V 6 bases, and 6 bases lay outside the gene matches. CDR3 DNA sequence: TGTGCCAGCAGCACGGGGACAGGATACTATGGCTACACCTTC. It encodes CASSTGTGYYGYTF.

V is TRBV27 and J is TRBJ1-5; 7 bases fit TRBD1. The length of the CDR3 is 15 residues. Looked up from germline, CDR1 is MNHEY and CDR2 is SMNVEV (reference sequence). The ends lost 5 bases at V and 5 bases at J; junction bases unmatched: 9. The CDR3, as DNA: TGTGCCAGCAGTCCCCGAACAGGGGACTATCAGCCCCAGCATTTT. This encodes CASSPRTGDYQPQHF.

This clonotype was observed a few times. V usage is TRBV15 and J usage is TRBJ1-4; 11 bases agree with TRBD1. The CDR3 runs to 15 residues. Trimming removed 8 bases from V and 1 base from J; junction bases left unmatched: 3. In germline, CDR1 is LNHNV, CDR2 YYDKDF (reference sequence). This chain's CDR3 is CATQDRGRTNEKLFF. The CDR3 DNA is TGTGCCACCCAGGACAGGGGGCGAACTAATGAAAAACTGTTTTTT.

A few counts support this clonotype. V usage is TRBV4-2 and J usage is TRBJ2-1; 15 bases align to TRBD2. With V trimmed by 3 bases and J by 9 bases, 9 bases remained unmatched. Germline V gene data show CDR1 as LGHNA and CDR2 as YNFKEQ. This CDR3 is built from 17 residues. The CDR3 spells CASSQGRTSGGAGEQFF. Here the CDR3 DNA reads TGTGCCAGCAGCCAGGGCAGGACTAGCGGGGGGGCTGGTGAGCAGTTCTTC.